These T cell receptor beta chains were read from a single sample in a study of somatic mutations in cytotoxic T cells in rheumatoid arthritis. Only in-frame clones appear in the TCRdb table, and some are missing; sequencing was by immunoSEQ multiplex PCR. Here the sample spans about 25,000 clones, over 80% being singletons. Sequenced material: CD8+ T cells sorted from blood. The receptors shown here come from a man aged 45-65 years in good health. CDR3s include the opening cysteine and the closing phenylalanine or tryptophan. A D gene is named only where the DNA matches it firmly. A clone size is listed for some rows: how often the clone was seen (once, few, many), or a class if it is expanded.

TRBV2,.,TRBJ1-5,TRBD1,CASRGTGGRNQPQHF,TGTGCCAGCAGGGGGACAGGGGGGAGAAATCAGCCCCAGCATTTT
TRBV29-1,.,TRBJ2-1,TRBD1,CSVEVGTGYEQFF,TGCAGCGTTGAAGTTGGGACAGGGTATGAGCAGTTCTTC
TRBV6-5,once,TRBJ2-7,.,CASSYRGEQYF,TGTGCCAGCAGTTACAGGGGGGAGCAGTACTTC
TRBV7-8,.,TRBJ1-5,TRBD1,CASSPRVDRAYQPQHF,TGTGCCAGCAGCCCTAGGGTAGACAGGGCTTATCAGCCCCAGCATTTT
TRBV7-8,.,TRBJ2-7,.,CASSLGTYEQYF,TGTGCCAGCAGCTTAGGGACCTACGAGCAGTACTTC
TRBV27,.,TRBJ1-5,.,CALSPGHQPQHF,TGTGCCTTATCGCCGGGACATCAGCCCCAGCATTTT
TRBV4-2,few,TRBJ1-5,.,CASSQEEGIDNQPQHF,TGTGCCAGCAGCCAAGAAGAAGGGATCGACAATCAGCCCCAGCATTTT
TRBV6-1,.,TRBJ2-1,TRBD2,CASSEVAGVSMFF,TGTGCCAGCAGTGAAGTAGCGGGAGTATCCATGTTCTTC
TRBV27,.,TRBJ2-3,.,CASSLSTIRGDTQYF,TGTGCCAGCAGTTTATCGACTATCCGGGGAGATACGCAGTATTTT
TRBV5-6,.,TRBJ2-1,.,CASRFNRPYNEQFF,TGTGCCAGCAGGTTTAATAGGCCCTACAATGAGCAGTTCTTC
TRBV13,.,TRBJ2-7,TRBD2,CATKPRGTSGKYEQYF,TGTGCCACGAAACCCCGAGGGACTAGCGGGAAATACGAGCAGTACTTC
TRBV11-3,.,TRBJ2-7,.,CATLQRTLSYEQYF,TGTGCCACCCTACAACGGACCCTCTCCTACGAGCAGTACTTC
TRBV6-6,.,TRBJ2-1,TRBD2,CASSGEGREYNEQFF,TGTGCCAGCAGTGGGGAAGGGAGGGAATACAATGAGCAGTTCTTC
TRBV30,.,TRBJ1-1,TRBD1,CAWSTGQGGTEAFF,TGTGCCTGGAGTACAGGACAGGGAGGCACTGAAGCTTTCTTT
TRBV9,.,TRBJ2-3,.,CASSEQGRVTDTQYF,TGTGCCAGCAGCGAACAGGGTCGGGTCACAGATACGCAGTATTTT
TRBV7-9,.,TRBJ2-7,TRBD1,CASSLYGQGLSYEQYF,TGTGCCAGCAGCTTATACGGACAGGGTCTTTCCTACGAGCAGTACTTC
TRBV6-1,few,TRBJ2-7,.,CASSEWGRTYEQYF,TGTGCCAGCAGTGAATGGGGCCGAACCTACGAGCAGTACTTC
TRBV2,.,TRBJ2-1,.,CASSLDRRDEQFF,TGTGCCAGCAGCCTGGATCGTAGGGATGAGCAGTTCTTC
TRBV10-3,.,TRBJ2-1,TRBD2,CAISESGDLAGGPRNEQFF,TGTGCCATCAGTGAGTCGGGGGATTTAGCGGGAGGGCCGAGGAATGAGCAGTTCTTC
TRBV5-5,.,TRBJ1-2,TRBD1,CAWTGGGNGYTF,TGTGCCTGGACAGGGGGGGGTAATGGCTACACCTTC
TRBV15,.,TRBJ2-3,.,CATSRDLPGGTDTQYF,TGTGCCACCAGCAGAGATCTACCAGGTGGCACAGATACGCAGTATTTT
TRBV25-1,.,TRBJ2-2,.,CASSESPGELFF,TGTGCCAGCAGTGAATCCCCCGGGGAGCTGTTTTTT
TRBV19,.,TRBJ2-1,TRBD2,CASSTGTSGYNEQFF,TGTGCCAGTAGTACAGGGACTAGCGGTTACAATGAGCAGTTCTTC
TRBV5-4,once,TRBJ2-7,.,CASSWKSGPSYEQYF,TGTGCCAGCAGCTGGAAAAGCGGCCCCTCCTACGAGCAGTACTTC
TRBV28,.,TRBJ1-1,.,CASISGRNTEAFF,TGTGCCAGCATCTCGGGGCGGAACACTGAAGCTTTCTTT
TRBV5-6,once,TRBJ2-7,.,CASSLAGFQPYEQYF,TGTGCCAGCAGCTTGGCAGGGTTCCAACCCTACGAGCAGTACTTC
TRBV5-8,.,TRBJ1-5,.,CASSMGGKQPQHF,TGTGCCAGCAGCATGGGGGGTAAACAGCCCCAGCATTTT
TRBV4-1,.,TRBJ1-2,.,CASSPPTDLDYGYTF,TGCGCCAGCAGCCCCCCCACGGATTTGGACTATGGCTACACCTTC
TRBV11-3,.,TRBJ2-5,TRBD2,CASSYFRREGETQYF,TGTGCCAGCAGCTATTTCAGGAGGGAGGGTGAGACCCAGTACTTC
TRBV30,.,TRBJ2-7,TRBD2,CAWSAPSGLSYEQYF,TGTGCCTGGAGTGCCCCTAGCGGGTTATCCTACGAGCAGTACTTC
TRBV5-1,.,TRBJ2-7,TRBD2,CASSLGLAGFRNEQYF,TGCGCCAGCAGCTTGGGACTAGCGGGCTTTAGGAACGAGCAGTACTTC
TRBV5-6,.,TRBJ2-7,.,CASSLRRVRSYEQYF,TGTGCCAGCAGCTTGAGACGGGTTCGCTCCTACGAGCAGTACTTC
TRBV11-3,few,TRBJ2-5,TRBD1,CASSSRDRVETQYF,TGTGCCAGCAGCTCCAGGGACAGGGTAGAGACCCAGTACTTC
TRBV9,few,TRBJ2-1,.,CASSEGNEQFF,TGTGCCAGCAGCGAGGGGAATGAGCAGTTCTTC
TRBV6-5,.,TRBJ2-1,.,CASSTGQYNEQFF,TGTGCCAGCAGTACAGGACAGTACAATGAGCAGTTCTTC
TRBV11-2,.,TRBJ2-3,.,CASSLNARALGDTQYF,TGTGCCAGCAGCTTAAATGCGAGGGCCCTCGGGGATACGCAGTATTTT
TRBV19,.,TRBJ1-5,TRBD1,CASRWTGASNQPQHF,TGTGCCAGTAGGTGGACAGGGGCAAGCAATCAGCCCCAGCATTTT
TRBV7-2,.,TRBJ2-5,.,CASSLGTYSKRPQYF,TGTGCCAGCAGCCTTGGGACTTATTCCAAGAGACCCCAGTACTTC
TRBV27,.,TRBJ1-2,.,CASSAGTSVYGYTF,TGTGCCAGCAGTGCCGGGACATCGGTCTATGGCTACACCTTC
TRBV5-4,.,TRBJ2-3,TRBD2,CASSSLAGGVDTQYF,TGTGCCAGCAGCTCCTTAGCGGGAGGAGTGGATACGCAGTATTTT
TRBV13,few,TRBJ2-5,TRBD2,CASSLAGGKETQYF,TGTGCCAGCAGCTTAGCGGGAGGAAAAGAGACCCAGTACTTC
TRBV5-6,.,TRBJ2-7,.,CASSNNLLSYEQYF,TGTGCCAGCAGCAATAATCTACTTTCCTACGAGCAGTACTTC